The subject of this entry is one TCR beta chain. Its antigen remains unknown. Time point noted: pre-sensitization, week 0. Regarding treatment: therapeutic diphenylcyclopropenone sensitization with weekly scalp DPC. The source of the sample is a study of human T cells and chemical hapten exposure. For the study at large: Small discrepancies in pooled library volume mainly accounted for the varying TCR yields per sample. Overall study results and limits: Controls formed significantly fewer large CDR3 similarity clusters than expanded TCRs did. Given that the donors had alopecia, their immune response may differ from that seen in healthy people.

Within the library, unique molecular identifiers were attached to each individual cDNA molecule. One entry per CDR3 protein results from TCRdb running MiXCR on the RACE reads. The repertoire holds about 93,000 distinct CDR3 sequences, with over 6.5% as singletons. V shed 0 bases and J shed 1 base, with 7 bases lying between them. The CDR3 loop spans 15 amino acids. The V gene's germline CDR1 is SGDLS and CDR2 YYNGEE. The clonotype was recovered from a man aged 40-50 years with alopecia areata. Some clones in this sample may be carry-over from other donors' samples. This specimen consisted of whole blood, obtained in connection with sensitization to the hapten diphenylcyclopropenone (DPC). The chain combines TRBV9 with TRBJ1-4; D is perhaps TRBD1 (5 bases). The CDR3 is CASSVAGGTNEKLFF. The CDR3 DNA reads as TGTGCCAGCAGCGTAGCTGGGGGAACTAATGAAAAACTGTTTTTT.